Shown below are 21 T cell receptor beta chains from a single sample sequenced in a study of neurological immune-mediated disorders. TCRdb re-called the 5' RACE reads with MiXCR, one entry per CDR3 protein. The table records tens of thousands of distinct CDR3 sequences, about a tenth of them present only once. Described time point: longitudinal time-point 1 (baseline). The material sequenced was PBMCs. Receptors were obtained from a woman between 35 and 50 years old in good health.

This chain joins TRBV10-3 and TRBJ1-1; D not resolved. The germline V and J ends were trimmed by 6 bases and 3 bases, with 11 bases remaining between them. CDR3 size: 13 residues. Germline V gene lookup returns CDR1 ENHRY and CDR2 SYGVKD. The CDR3 DNA reads as TGTGCCATCAGGACGGATGAGGACACTGAAGCTTTCTTT. It specifies CAIRTDEDTEAFF.

This clonotype was seen many times. The chain recombines TRBV20-1 with TRBJ1-3; 8 nucleotides match TRBD1. Germline CDR1 DFQATT, CDR2 SNEGSKA (reference sequence). Trimming took 5 bases from V and 2 from J; bases not matched to a gene: 8. The CDR3 extends over 15 amino acids. The DNA of the CDR3 is TGCAGTGCTGGACGGACAGGGTGGGCTGGAAACACCATATATTTT. Protein product: CSAGRTGWAGNTIYF.

There are many counts of this clonotype. The chain has TRBV20-1 and TRBJ1-5; D gene unclear. The V gene's germline CDR1 is DFQATT and CDR2 SNEGSKA (reference sequence). Trimming took off 5 bases at V and 5 bases at J, with 22 bases between the two ends. This CDR3 has 16 residues. CDR3 in DNA: TGCAGTGCTGGGATATCCGGCTCCGGGCCCGATCAGCCCCAGCATTTT. This codes for CSAGISGSGPDQPQHF.

To note about this clonotype: One junction end does not reproduce the germline sequence, and a read error may be involved. The chain uses TRBV5-1 and TRBJ2-7; TRBD1 aligns across 7 bases. CDR1 and CDR2 (germline): SGHRS, YFSETQ. The CDR3 covers 16 residues. The CDR3 DNA follows: TGCGACAGCAGCATTACGCGGACAGGACGATCCTACGAGCAGTACTTC. Amino acid sequence: CDSSITRTGRSYEQYF.

The chain employs TRBV20-1 and TRBJ2-5; possibly TRBD2 for D (5 bases). Germline V gene sequence: CDR1 DFQATT, CDR2 SNEGSKA (reference sequence). Deletions cut 0 bases from V and 7 bases from J, with 21 bases between. CDR3 length equals 16 residues. The CDR3 is CSARDERDEYGVTQYF. CDR3 DNA: TGCAGTGCTAGAGATGAACGGGATGAATATGGGGTGACCCAGTACTTC.

Ten or more counts support this clonotype. The chain uses TRBV12-3 or TRBV12-4 and TRBJ2-5, with TRBD2 matching over 9 bases. J was trimmed by 1 base and V by 8 bases; bases with no gene match: 5. This CDR3 has 14 residues. The CDR3 sequence: CASCTTSGQETQYF. DNA for the CDR3: TGTGCCAGCTGCACGACTAGCGGCCAAGAGACCCAGTACTTC.

This clonotype was observed at least ten times. This chain uses TRBV3-2 with TRBJ2-5; the table names TRBD2, a call not compared with the DNA. TRBV3-2 is noted as a pseudogene. The CDR3 has 18 amino acids. The CDR3 DNA is TGTGCCAGCAGCCAAGTCCCTCCGCGGCGGCCTGGTGGGGAGACCCAGTACTTC. Translating it yields CASSQVPPRRPGGETQYF.

In this sample, this clonotype turned up many times. The rearrangement links TRBV3-1 to TRBJ2-3; D may be TRBD2 (5 bases). This CDR3 contains 14 residues. Trimming left V 4 bases short and J 0 bases short, with 8 bases between. The germline V gene encodes CDR1 LGHDT and CDR2 YNNKEL (reference sequence). The CDR3 region has the DNA TGTGCCAGCAGCCTACTAGGGAGCACAGATACGCAGTATTTT. Encoded protein: CASSLLGSTDTQYF.

There are a few counts of this clonotype. The chain recombines TRBV27 with TRBJ1-4; D perhaps matches TRBD1 (5 bases). From germline, CDR1 is MNHEY and CDR2 SMNVEV (reference sequence). This CDR3 comprises 14 residues. The ends were cut back, 6 bases at V and 7 bases at J, with 15 bases in the middle. The CDR3 sequence is CASSLTVGAEKLFF. The CDR3 DNA is TGTGCCAGCAGCCTTACAGTCGGGGCTGAAAAACTGTTTTTT.

This sequence joins TRBV19 and TRBJ1-1; no clear D. V was trimmed by 3 bases and J by 4 bases, leaving 15 bases between them. Germline-derived CDR1 and CDR2 are LNHDA and SQIVND (reference sequence). The length of the CDR3 is 15 residues. This chain's CDR3 is CASSISRVWGTEAFF. The CDR3 DNA is TGTGCCAGTAGTATTTCTAGGGTATGGGGCACTGAAGCTTTCTTT.

This clonotype appeared many times. This sequence joins TRBV12-3 or TRBV12-4 and TRBJ1-1; 7 bases are a match to TRBD1. The CDR3 is 14 residues long. Trimming removed 5 bases from V and 5 bases from J; junction bases left unmatched: 8. This CDR3 reads CASSRGQVSTEAFF. In DNA form, the CDR3 reads TGTGCCAGCAGTCGCGGACAGGTTTCGACTGAAGCTTTCTTT.

This clonotype was counted at least ten times. The V and J genes are TRBV29-1 and TRBJ2-2; perhaps TRBD2 as D (5 bases). Germline V lookup: CDR1 SQVTM, CDR2 ANQGSEA. This CDR3 has 14 amino acids. With 4 bases removed from V and 0 bases from J, the gap between germline ends came to 9 bases. CDR3 coding DNA: TGCAGCGTTGGCTCCGGGGCGAACACCGGGGAGCTGTTTTTT. It yields the protein CSVGSGANTGELFF.

This clonotype was found many times. V usage is TRBV3-1 and J usage is TRBJ2-1; D is ambiguous. This CDR3 has 14 amino acids. Between the trimmed V and J ends, which lost 4 bases and 9 bases, there was a span of 16 bases. Germline values: CDR1 LGHDT, CDR2 YNNKEL (reference sequence). The CDR3, as DNA: TGTGCCAGCAGCCGTCAGAACCTACTCGGTGAGCAGTTCTTC. This codes for CASSRQNLLGEQFF.

Ten or more counts support this clonotype. The chain recombines TRBV29-1 with TRBJ1-2; tentative D call: TRBD1 (6 bases). CDR1 and CDR2 (germline): SQVTM, ANQGSEA. CDR3 length: 13 residues. The V end lost 5 bases, the J end lost 4 bases, and 14 bases lay between the germline ends. The CDR3 is CSVQGSRSYGYTF. CDR3 nucleotides: TGCAGCGTTCAGGGGTCCAGGAGCTATGGCTACACCTTC.

This clonotype was recorded at least ten times. The rearrangement uses TRBV5-1 and TRBJ2-1, with D possibly matching TRBD1 (5 bases). Per the germline V gene, CDR1 is SGHRS and CDR2 is YFSETQ. This CDR3 region has 15 residues. The V end was cut by 4 bases, the J end by 3 bases, with 14 bases between. CDR3 bases: TGCGCCAGCAGCATTACCGTCGACAGCTACAATGAGCAGTTCTTC. Amino acid sequence: CASSITVDSYNEQFF.

This clonotype was detected many times. The chain carries TRBV29-1 and TRBJ1-2; tentatively, D is TRBD1 (6 bases). CDR1 and CDR2 (germline): SQVTM, ANQGSEA. The CDR3 is 13 residues long. The V end was cut by 0 bases, the J end by 4 bases, with 9 bases between. The CDR3 loop reads CSVEETGPYGYTF. CDR3 DNA sequence: TGCAGCGTTGAAGAGACAGGCCCCTATGGCTACACCTTC. Using reference TRBV29-1 and TRBJ1-2 for the parts outside the CDR3, the full variable domain is SAVISQKPSRDICQRGTSLTIQCQVDSQVTMMFWYRQQPGQSLTLIATANQGSEATYESGFVIDKFPISRPNLTFSTLTVSNMSPEDSSIYLCSVEETGPYGYTFGSGTRLTVV.

This clonotype came up many times. The rearrangement joins TRBV5-1 to TRBJ2-1; maybe TRBD2 (5 bases). This CDR3 comprises 16 residues. V gave up 0 bases and J gave up 6 bases, with 16 bases separating them. CDR1 and CDR2 from the germline V gene are SGHRS and YFSETQ. The CDR3 sequence is CASSLAYERVSNEQFF. In DNA form, the CDR3 reads TGCGCCAGCAGCTTGGCCTACGAGAGGGTTTCCAATGAGCAGTTCTTC.

This clonotype was seen repeatedly, ten times or more. The rearrangement uses TRBV7-2 and TRBJ1-1; D possibly corresponds to TRBD1 (6 bases). Germline CDR1 reads SGHTA; CDR2 reads FQGNSA. The CDR3 runs to 14 residues. V lost 2 bases and J lost 5, with 12 bases in between. The DNA of the CDR3 is TGTGCCAGCAGCTTACTCGGGGGCCAGACTGAAGCTTTCTTT. It translates to CASSLLGGQTEAFF.

This clonotype was counted ten times or more. The rearrangement links TRBV7-2 to TRBJ2-7; tentatively, D is TRBD2 (5 bases). The V and J ends lost 3 bases and 7 bases respectively, with 16 bases between them. The germline CDR1 and CDR2 sequences are SGHTA and FQGNSA. This CDR3 spans 14 amino acids. The CDR3 protein is CASSLVPRTGEQYF. CDR3 bases: TGTGCCAGCAGCTTGGTGCCCCGTACGGGGGAGCAGTACTTC.

Turning to this clonotype: Compared with germline, one end of the junction differs, possibly owing to a read error. The chain has TRBV7-8 and TRBJ1-1, with 7 bases lining up with TRBD1. This CDR3 contains 16 residues. Germline V lookup: CDR1 SGHVS, CDR2 FQNEAQ. In DNA form, the CDR3 reads TGTGCCAGCAGCCCAACTAGGGGCAGGGGGAACACTGAAGATTTCTTT. Amino acids: CASSPTRGRGNTEDFF.

In its sample, this clonotype was seen many times. The chain is built from TRBV15 and TRBJ1-2, with unresolved D. Trimming shortened V by 5 bases and J by 3 bases, and 16 bases separated the two germline ends. The CDR3 has 15 amino acids. Germline values: CDR1 LNHNV, CDR2 YYDKDF (reference sequence). Written as DNA, the CDR3 is TGTGCCACCAGCCCTAATAGAGAGAGCTACTATGGCTACACCTTC. Encoded protein: CATSPNRESYYGYTF.